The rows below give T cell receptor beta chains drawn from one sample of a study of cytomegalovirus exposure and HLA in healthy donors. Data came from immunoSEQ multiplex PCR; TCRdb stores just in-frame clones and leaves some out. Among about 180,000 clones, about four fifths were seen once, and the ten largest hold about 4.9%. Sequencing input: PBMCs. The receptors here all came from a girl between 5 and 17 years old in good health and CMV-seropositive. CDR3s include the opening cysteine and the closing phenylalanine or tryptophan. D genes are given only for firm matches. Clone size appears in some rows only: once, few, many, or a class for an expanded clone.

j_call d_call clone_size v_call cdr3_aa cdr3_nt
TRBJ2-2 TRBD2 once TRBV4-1 CASSQGTSGGAVTGELFF TGCGCCAGCAGCCAAGGGACTAGCGGGGGGGCCGTGACCGGGGAGCTGTTTTTT
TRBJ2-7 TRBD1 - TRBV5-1 CASSLASGQGANEQYF TGCGCCAGCAGCTTGGCGTCTGGACAGGGGGCCAACGAGCAGTACTTC
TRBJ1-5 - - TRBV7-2 CASSLGTVNLPQHF TGTGCCAGCAGCTTAGGCACAGTCAATCTGCCCCAGCATTTT
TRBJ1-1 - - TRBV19 CASSIQGNTEAFF TGTGCCAGTAGTATCCAGGGTAACACTGAAGCTTTCTTT
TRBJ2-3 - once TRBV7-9 CASSFSTDTQYF TGTGCCAGCAGCTTCAGTACAGATACGCAGTATTTT
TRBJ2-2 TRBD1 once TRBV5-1 CASSSTGTGAGELFF TGCGCCAGCAGCTCAACCGGGACAGGGGCCGGGGAGCTGTTTTTT
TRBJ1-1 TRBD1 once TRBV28 CASSDRRGWTEAFF TGTGCCAGCAGTGACCGCAGGGGGTGGACTGAAGCTTTCTTT
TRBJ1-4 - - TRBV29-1 CSVPAGCKRCNEKLFF TGCAGCGTCCCGGCAGGGTGCAAAAGGTGTAATGAAAAACTGTTTTTT
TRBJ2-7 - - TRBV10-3 CAISKQGESSYEQYF TGTGCCATCAGTAAACAGGGTGAATCCTCCTACGAGCAGTACTTC
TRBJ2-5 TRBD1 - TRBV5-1 CASSGTGQVQETQYF TGCGCCAGCAGCGGAACCGGACAGGTACAAGAGACCCAGTACTTC
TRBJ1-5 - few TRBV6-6 CASSSSLWPQHF TGTGCCAGCAGTTCTAGTCTCTGGCCCCAGCATTTT
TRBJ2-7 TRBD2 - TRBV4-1 CASSRLAAPGLAGSSYEQYF TGCGCCAGCAGCCGCCTAGCCGCGCCGGGACTAGCGGGGAGCTCCTACGAGCAGTACTTC
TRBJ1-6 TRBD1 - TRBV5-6 CASSIGTGFIALHF TGTGCCAGCAGTATCGGGACAGGGTTCATAGCCCTCCACTTT
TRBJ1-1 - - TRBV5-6 CASSFRATITFEAFF TGTGCCAGCAGCTTCAGGGCAACGATAACCTTTGAAGCTTTCTTT
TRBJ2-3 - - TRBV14 CASSQEGRGSDTQYF TGTGCCAGCAGCCAAGAGGGCAGGGGTTCAGATACGCAGTATTTT
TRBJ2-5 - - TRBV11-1 CASSSRQVRETQYF TGTGCCAGCAGCTCGCGACAGGTCCGTGAGACCCAGTACTTC
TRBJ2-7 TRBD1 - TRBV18 CASSRQRGQPYEQYF TGTGCCAGCTCACGTCAGAGGGGACAGCCCTACGAGCAGTACTTC
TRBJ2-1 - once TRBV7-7 CASSPVLGGVNEQFF TGTGCTAGCAGCCCCGTGTTGGGGGGAGTCAATGAGCAGTTCTTC
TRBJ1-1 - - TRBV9 CASSAGQGPYEAFF TGTGCCAGCAGCGCCGGGCAGGGCCCCTATGAAGCTTTCTTT
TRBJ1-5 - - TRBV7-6 CASSLGAGDQPQHF TGTGCCAGCAGCTTAGGAGCGGGGGATCAGCCCCAGCATTTT
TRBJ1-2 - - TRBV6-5 CASSQSPRGLGYTF TGTGCCAGCAGTCAATCCCCTCGGGGGTTGGGCTACACCTTC
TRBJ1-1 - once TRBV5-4 CASSFSVRNTEAFF TGTGCCAGCAGCTTTTCAGTTCGGAACACTGAAGCTTTCTTT
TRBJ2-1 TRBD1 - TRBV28 CASSLLTGFGQFF TGTGCCAGCAGTTTATTGACAGGGTTTGGGCAGTTCTTC
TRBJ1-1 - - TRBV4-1 CASSQYYPGDTEAFF TGCGCCAGCAGCCAATATTACCCAGGGGACACTGAAGCTTTCTTT
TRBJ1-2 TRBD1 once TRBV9 CASSATGQGANYGYTF TGTGCCAGCAGCGCCACCGGACAGGGGGCCAACTATGGCTACACCTTC
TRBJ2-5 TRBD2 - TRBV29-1 CSAREGDSETQYF TGCAGCGCACGGGAGGGGGATTCCGAGACCCAGTACTTC
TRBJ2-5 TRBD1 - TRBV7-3 CASSLAPVGTGEETQYF TGTGCCAGCAGCTTAGCCCCGGTGGGGACAGGGGAAGAGACCCAGTACTTC
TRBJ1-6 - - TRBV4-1 CASSLETGGGSPLHF TGCGCCAGCAGTCTCGAGACAGGAGGAGGATCACCCCTCCACTTT
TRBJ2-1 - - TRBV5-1 CASSLAANNKNEQFF TGCGCCAGCAGCTTGGCAGCGAATAATAAGAATGAGCAGTTCTTC
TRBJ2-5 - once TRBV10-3 CAISEVLETQYF TGTGCCATCAGTGAGGTATTGGAGACCCAGTACTTC
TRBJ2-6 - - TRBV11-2 CASSLYRSSGANVLTF TGTGCCAGCAGCTTGTACAGAAGCTCTGGGGCCAACGTCCTGACTTTC
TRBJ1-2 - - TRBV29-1 CSVRFGESYGYTF TGCAGCGTCCGATTCGGGGAGAGCTATGGCTACACCTTC
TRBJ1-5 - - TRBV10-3 CAISESDIRDQPQHF TGTGCCATCAGTGAGTCGGACATTAGGGATCAGCCCCAGCATTTT
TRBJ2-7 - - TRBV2 CASSEAGRDIHYEQYF TGTGCCAGCAGTGAAGCGGGCCGGGACATCCACTACGAGCAGTACTTC
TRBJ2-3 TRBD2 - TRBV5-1 CASSAKILSGGRDTQYF TGCGCCAGCAGCGCAAAAATTCTGAGCGGGGGGAGGGATACGCAGTATTTT
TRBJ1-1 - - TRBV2 CARWGVDTEAFF TGTGCCCGTTGGGGGGTAGACACTGAAGCTTTCTTT
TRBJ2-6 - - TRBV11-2 CASSLLQGINVLTF TGTGCCAGCAGCTTGCTTCAGGGGATCAACGTCCTGACTTTC
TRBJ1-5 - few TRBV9 CASSVGPVSNQPQHF TGTGCCAGCAGCGTAGGGCCAGTTAGCAATCAGCCCCAGCATTTT
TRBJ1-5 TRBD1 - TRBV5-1 CASSPDRGNQPQHF TGCGCCAGCAGCCCGGACAGGGGCAATCAGCCCCAGCATTTT
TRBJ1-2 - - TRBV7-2 CASSLGLYGYTF TGTGCCAGCAGCTTAGGGCTCTATGGCTACACCTTC